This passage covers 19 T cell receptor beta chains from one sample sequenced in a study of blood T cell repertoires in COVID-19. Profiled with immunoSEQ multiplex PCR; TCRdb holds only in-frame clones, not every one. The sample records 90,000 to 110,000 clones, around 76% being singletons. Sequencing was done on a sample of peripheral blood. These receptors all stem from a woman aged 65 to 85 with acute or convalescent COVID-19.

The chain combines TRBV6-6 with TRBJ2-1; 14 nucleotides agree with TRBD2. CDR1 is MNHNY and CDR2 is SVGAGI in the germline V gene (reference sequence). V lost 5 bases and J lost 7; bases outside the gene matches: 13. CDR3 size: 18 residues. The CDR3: CASSRTVTSGGAKNEQFF. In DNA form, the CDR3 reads TGTGCCAGCAGTCGCACCGTGACTAGCGGGGGGGCCAAAAATGAGCAGTTCTTC.

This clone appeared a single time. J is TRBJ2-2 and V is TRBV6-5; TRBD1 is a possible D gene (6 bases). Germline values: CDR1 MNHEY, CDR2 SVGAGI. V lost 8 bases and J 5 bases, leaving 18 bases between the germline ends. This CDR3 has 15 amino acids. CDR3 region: CASAYHRVGTGELFF. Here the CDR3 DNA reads TGTGCCAGCGCATACCACAGGGTTGGGACCGGGGAGCTGTTTTTT.

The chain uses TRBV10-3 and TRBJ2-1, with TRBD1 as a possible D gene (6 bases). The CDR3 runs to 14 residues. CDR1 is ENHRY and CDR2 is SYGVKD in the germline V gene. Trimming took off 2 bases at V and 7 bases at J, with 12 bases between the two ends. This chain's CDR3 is CAISEPVDRNEQFF. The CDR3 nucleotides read TGTGCCATCAGTGAGCCCGTTGACAGGAATGAGCAGTTCTTC.

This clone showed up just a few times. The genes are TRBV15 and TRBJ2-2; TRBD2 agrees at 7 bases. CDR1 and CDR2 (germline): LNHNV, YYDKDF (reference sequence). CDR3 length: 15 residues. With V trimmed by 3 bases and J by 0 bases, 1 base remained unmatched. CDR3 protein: CATSRGGTNTGELFF. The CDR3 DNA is TGTGCCACCAGCAGGGGGGGGACGAACACCGGGGAGCTGTTTTTT.

CDR3 loop: CASSPRIGTENGYTF. For the CDR3, the DNA is TGTGCCAGCAGCCCCAGAATCGGGACAGAGAATGGCTACACCTTC. The chain employs TRBV3-1 (or the pseudogene TRBV3-2) and TRBJ1-2, with 7 bases identical to TRBD1. V gave up 4 bases and J gave up 6 bases; unmatched junction bases: 11. The CDR3 is 15 amino acids. Germline CDR1 is LGHDT and CDR2 is YNNKEL (reference sequence).

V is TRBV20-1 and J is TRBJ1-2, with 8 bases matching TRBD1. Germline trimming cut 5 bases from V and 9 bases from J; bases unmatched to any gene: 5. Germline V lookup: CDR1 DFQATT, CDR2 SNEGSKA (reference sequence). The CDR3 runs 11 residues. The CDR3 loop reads CSAGQGLSYTF. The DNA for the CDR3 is TGCAGTGCTGGACAGGGTCTGAGCTACACCTTC.

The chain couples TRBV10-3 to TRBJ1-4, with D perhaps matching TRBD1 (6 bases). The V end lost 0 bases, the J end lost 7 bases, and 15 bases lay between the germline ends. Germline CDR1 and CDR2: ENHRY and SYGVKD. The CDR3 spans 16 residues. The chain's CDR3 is CAISESRVDRAEKLFF. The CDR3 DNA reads TGTGCCATCAGTGAGTCGAGGGTGGACAGAGCTGAAAAACTGTTTTTT.

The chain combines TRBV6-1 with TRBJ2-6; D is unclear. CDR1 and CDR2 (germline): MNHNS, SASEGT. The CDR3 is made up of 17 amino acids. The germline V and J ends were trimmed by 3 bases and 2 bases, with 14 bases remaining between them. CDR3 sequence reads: CASSDRPRDAGANVLTF. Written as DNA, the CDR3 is TGTGCCAGCAGTGACAGGCCCCGAGACGCTGGGGCCAACGTCCTGACTTTC.

In DNA form, the CDR3 reads TGTGCCAGTAGTATAGAACAGAATAGCAATCAGCCCCAGCATTTT. This gives the protein CASSIEQNSNQPQHF. V is TRBV19 and J is TRBJ1-5; D is uncertain. The germline V gene encodes CDR1 LNHDA and CDR2 SQIVND (reference sequence). Trimming cost V 0 bases and J 0 bases, with 6 bases left between them. CDR3 length: 15 residues. The full variable domain, completed using reference TRBV19 and TRBJ1-5, is DGGITQSPKYLFRKEGQNVTLSCEQNLNHDAMYWYRQDPGQGLRLIYYSQIVNDFQKGDIAEGYSVSREKKESFPLTVTSAQKNPTAFYLCASSIEQNSNQPQHFGDGTRLSIL.

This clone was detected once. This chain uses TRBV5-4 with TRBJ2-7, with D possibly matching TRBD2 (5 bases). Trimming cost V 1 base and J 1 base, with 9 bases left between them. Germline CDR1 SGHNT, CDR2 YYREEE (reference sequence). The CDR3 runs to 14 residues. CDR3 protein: CASSLFGISYEQYF. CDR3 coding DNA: TGTGCCAGCAGCTTGTTCGGGATTTCCTACGAGCAGTACTTC.

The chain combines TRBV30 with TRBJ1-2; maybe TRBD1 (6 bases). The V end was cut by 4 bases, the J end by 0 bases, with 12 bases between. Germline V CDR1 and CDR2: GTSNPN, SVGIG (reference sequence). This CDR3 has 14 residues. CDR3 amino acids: CAWTRDRTNYGYTF. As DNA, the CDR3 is TGTGCCTGGACCCGCGACAGGACTAACTATGGCTACACCTTC.

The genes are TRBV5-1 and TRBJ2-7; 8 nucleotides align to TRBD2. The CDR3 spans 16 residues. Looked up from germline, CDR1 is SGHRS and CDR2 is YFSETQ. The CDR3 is CPRLSLGGGRGGEQYF. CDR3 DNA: TGCCCCCGTTTGAGCCTTGGGGGGGGCCGGGGGGGGGAGCAGTACTTC.

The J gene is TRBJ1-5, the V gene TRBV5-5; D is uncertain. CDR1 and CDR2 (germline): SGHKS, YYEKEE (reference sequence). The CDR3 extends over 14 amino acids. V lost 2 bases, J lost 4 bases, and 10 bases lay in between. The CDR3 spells CASSFEAGNQPQHF. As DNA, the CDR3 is TGTGCCAGCAGCTTCGAGGCCGGGAATCAGCCCCAGCATTTT.

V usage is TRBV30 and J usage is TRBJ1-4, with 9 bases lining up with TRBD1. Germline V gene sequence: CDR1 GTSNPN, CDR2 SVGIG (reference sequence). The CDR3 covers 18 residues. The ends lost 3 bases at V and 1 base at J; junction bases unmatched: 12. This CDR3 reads CAWSLGTGIRVTNEKLFF. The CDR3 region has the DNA TGTGCCTGGAGCCTCGGGACAGGGATAAGAGTAACTAATGAAAAACTGTTTTTT.

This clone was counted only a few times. CDR3 protein: CASSLGTGGQTQYF. CDR3 nucleotide sequence: TGTGCCAGCAGCTTAGGCACCGGTGGGCAGACCCAGTACTTC. The chain carries TRBV11-2 and TRBJ2-5, with unresolved D. Germline CDR1 is SGHAT and CDR2 is FQNNGV. V lost 1 base, J lost 6 bases, and 12 bases lay in between. This CDR3 contains 14 residues.

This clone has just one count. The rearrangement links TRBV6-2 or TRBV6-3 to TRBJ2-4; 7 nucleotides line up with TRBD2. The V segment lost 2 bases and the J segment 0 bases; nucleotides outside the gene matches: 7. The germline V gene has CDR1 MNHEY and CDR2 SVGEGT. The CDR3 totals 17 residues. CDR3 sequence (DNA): TGTGCCAGCAGTTACCCAGCGGGGAAGCTAGCCAAAAACATTCAGTACTTC. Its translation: CASSYPAGKLAKNIQYF.

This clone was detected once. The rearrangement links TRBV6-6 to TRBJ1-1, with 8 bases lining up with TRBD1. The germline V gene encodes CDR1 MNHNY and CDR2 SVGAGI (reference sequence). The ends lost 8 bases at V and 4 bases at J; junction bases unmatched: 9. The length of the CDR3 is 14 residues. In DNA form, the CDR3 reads TGTGCCAGCTTTAGCCAGGGGGCGACCACTGAAGCTTTCTTT. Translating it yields CASFSQGATTEAFF.

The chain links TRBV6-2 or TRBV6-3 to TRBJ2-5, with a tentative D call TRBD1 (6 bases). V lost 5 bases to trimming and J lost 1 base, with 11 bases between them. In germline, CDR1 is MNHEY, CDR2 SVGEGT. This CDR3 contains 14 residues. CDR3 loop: CASSQTGTQETQYF. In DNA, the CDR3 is TGTGCCAGCAGTCAGACAGGTACCCAAGAGACCCAGTACTTC.

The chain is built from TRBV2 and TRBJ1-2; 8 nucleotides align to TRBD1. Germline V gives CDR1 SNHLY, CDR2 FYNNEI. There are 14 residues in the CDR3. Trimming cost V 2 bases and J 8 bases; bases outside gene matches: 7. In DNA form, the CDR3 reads TGTGCCAGCAGTGAACCGGGACAGGTTGTGGGCTACACCTTC. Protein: CASSEPGQVVGYTF.